The subject of this entry is one T cell receptor beta chain. Its antigen is not known. The data were obtained in a study of blood T cells in healthy people across ages. Study details: The template switching approach captured approximately one barcoded beta molecule for every two T cells. Findings of the study overall: Whereas aged donors had fewer naive CD4+ cells, long-lived donors had more of them and higher diversity. Naive and antigen-experienced cells were not separated, limiting conclusive comparison. With naive T cell percentage, TCR beta diversity showed a strong correlation.

A second 7 to 11 cycle PCR used barcoded and J-beta primers. TCRdb reprocessed the 5' RACE reads with MiXCR, giving one entry per CDR3 protein. The repertoire has about 1.1 million distinct CDR3 sequences, around two fifths of them found once; the top ten carry about an eighth. This CDR3 has 17 amino acids. Trimming cost V 1 base and J 1 base, with 19 bases left between them. Germline CDR1 reads SQVTM; CDR2 reads ANQGSEA. The sample was blood. The chain couples TRBV29-1 to TRBJ1-2; D possibly corresponds to TRBD1 (5 bases). The receptor was derived from a man aged 18 to 29 in good health. The CDR3 here is CSVEVYSTDLINYGYTF. CDR3 DNA: TGCAGCGTTGAAGTCTATTCGACAGACCTTATTAACTATGGCTACACCTTC.